These 20 T cell receptor beta chains were all obtained from the same sample, sequenced in a study of metastatic and nonmetastatic thyroid tumors. Each patient went into thyroid surgery without having received any treatment. MiXCR was used by TCRdb to re-call the PCR reads. Of 30,000 or so clones listed, 25% to 30% were seen once; the top ten hold 7.8%. The sequenced sample was blood. These receptors all stem from a female donor with papillary thyroid cancer or a benign thyroid nodule (not recorded which). Some clones in this sample may be carry-over from other donors' samples.

The gene calls are TRBV11-2 and TRBJ2-3; 7 bases are shared with TRBD2. Germline V gene data show CDR1 as SGHAT and CDR2 as FQNNGV. This CDR3 region has 17 residues. This CDR3 reads CFSSLGSRGIPTDTQYF. DNA of the CDR3: TGTTTCAGCAGCTTAGGGTCGCGGGGGATACCCACAGATACGCAGTATTTT.

A few counts support this clone. V usage is TRBV6-5 and J usage is TRBJ2-7, with D possibly being TRBD1 or TRBD2 (6 bases each). Germline-derived CDR1 and CDR2 are MNHEY and SVGAGI. Trimming cost V 0 bases and J 7 bases, with 16 bases left between them. CDR3 length: 15 residues. This CDR3 reads CASSYSEGGPWEQYF. CDR3 bases: TGTGCCAGCAGTTACTCTGAGGGGGGTCCATGGGAGCAGTACTTC.

This clone occurred a few times. The chain carries TRBV6-1 and TRBJ2-7; D not resolved. CDR1 and CDR2 from the germline V gene are MNHNS and SASEGT. The CDR3 length is 12 residues. Trimming took 7 bases from V and 7 from J, leaving 14 bases between them. The CDR3 region has the DNA TGTGCCAGCATCGGCCTAGAAGGAGAGCAGTACTTC. This translates into CASIGLEGEQYF.

The rearrangement links TRBV7-2 to TRBJ2-2; D is tentatively TRBD1 or TRBD2 (5 bases each). Per the germline V gene, CDR1 is SGHTA and CDR2 is FQGNSA. Trimming shortened V by 5 bases and J by 4 bases, and 11 bases separated the two germline ends. The CDR3 runs to 14 residues. This CDR3 reads CASSLLGATGELFF. CDR3 coding DNA: TGTGCCAGCAGCCTCCTCGGGGCCACCGGGGAGCTGTTTTTT.

As regards this clone: At one of its ends the junction is not consistent with the germline gene, which may arise from a read error. This chain joins TRBV9 and TRBJ2-1, with D unclear. The CDR3 is made up of 15 amino acids. Germline CDR1 reads SGDLS; CDR2 reads YYNGEE. CDR3 bases: TGTCCCAGCTCCATTACGGAGCAGTCCTACAATGAGCAGTTCTTC. Translated, it gives CPSSITEQSYNEQFF.

The CDR3, as DNA: TGTGCCAGCAGCGCAGACAATGTGGGCTACACCTTC. Protein: CASSADNVGYTF. The rearrangement uses TRBV7-3 and TRBJ1-2; D remains ambiguous. This CDR3 is built from 12 residues. V dropped 5 bases and J dropped 8 bases, with 12 bases sitting between them. Germline lookup yields CDR1 SGHTA and CDR2 FQGTGA.

A remark on this clone: A read error may be the cause here, since a much bigger clone is one base away. J is TRBJ2-7 and V is TRBV4-1; no clear D gene. The germline CDR1 and CDR2 sequences are MGHRA and YSYEKL. With 1 base removed from V and 3 bases from J, the gap between germline ends came to 10 bases. The CDR3 totals 14 residues. The CDR3 DNA reads TGCGCCAGCAGCCAAGGTGAGGCAGTCTACGAGCAGTACTTC. It encodes CASSQGEAVYEQYF.

The gene calls are TRBV3-1 and TRBJ1-2, with 8 bases that match TRBD1. CDR1 and CDR2 from the germline V gene are LGHDT and YNNKEL (reference sequence). The CDR3 sequence is 14 residues long. V trimming: 6 bases; J trimming: 7 bases; junction bases outside the gene matches: 10. CDR3 DNA sequence: TGTGCCAGCAGTGGCCGGACAGGGTCGGGTGGCTACACCTTC. This encodes CASSGRTGSGGYTF. Drawing the rest from reference TRBV3-1 and TRBJ1-2, the complete variable domain is DTAVSQTPKYLVTQMGNDKSIKCEQNLGHDTMYWYKQDSKKFLKIMFSYNNKELIINETVPNRFSPKSPDKAHLNLHINSLELGDSAVYFCASSGRTGSGGYTFGSGTRLTVV.

This clone was recorded many times. The chain recombines TRBV11-3 with TRBJ2-1; TRBD1 matches 7 bases. Germline trimming cut 1 base from V and 4 bases from J; bases unmatched to any gene: 16. This CDR3 is 19 amino acids long. Germline V gene data show CDR1 as SGHNT and CDR2 as YENEEA. The CDR3 sequence is CASSLGSLMKGAPYNEQFF. DNA of the CDR3: TGTGCCAGCAGCTTAGGGTCATTAATGAAGGGGGCCCCATACAATGAGCAGTTCTTC.

The chain is built from TRBV12-3 or TRBV12-4 and TRBJ2-7, with D possibly called TRBD1 or TRBD2 (5 bases each). V was shortened by 7 bases and J by 9 bases, with 19 bases between the two germline ends. The CDR3 totals 13 residues. In DNA, the CDR3 is TGTGCCAGCATCCCCAGCGGTTTAAGGGGGCAGTACTTC. The encoded protein is CASIPSGLRGQYF.

Points on this clone: It may be a read error: a sequence one base away is much more abundant. Within the sample, other DNA sequences also encode this same CDR3. This chain uses TRBV5-4 with TRBJ1-6; the D gene is possibly TRBD1 (5 bases). The CDR3 contains 16 residues. CDR1 SGHNT and CDR2 YYREEE come from the germline V gene (reference sequence). CDR3 protein: CASSLGGRFNNSPLHF. The CDR3, as DNA: TGCGCCAGCAGTTTGGGGGGGAGATTTAATAATTCACCCCTCCACTTT. The complete variable domain, with remaining parts taken from reference TRBV5-4 and TRBJ1-6, reads ETGVTQSPTHLIKTRGQQVTLRCSSQSGHNTVSWYQQALGQGPQFIFQYYREEENGRGNFPPRFSGLQFPNYSSELNVNALELDDSALYLCASSLGGRFNNSPLHFGNGTRLTVT.

This clone showed up many times. The rearrangement links TRBV29-1 to TRBJ2-2; 9 bases align to TRBD1. This CDR3 is 15 amino acids long. Trimming took 1 base from V and 5 from J; bases not matched to a gene: 5. Germline V gives CDR1 SQVTM, CDR2 ANQGSEA. The CDR3 sequence: CSVEGTGVYTGELFF. The CDR3, as DNA: TGCAGCGTTGAAGGGACAGGGGTCTATACCGGGGAGCTGTTTTTT.

The rearrangement uses TRBV4-3 and TRBJ1-6, with D uncertain. This CDR3 is built from 13 residues. CDR1 and CDR2 (germline): LGHNA, YSLEER. Trimming took 3 bases from V and 8 from J, leaving 8 bases between them. CDR3 sequence reads: CASSQYRYSPLHF. The CDR3 coding sequence is TGCGCCAGCAGCCAGTATAGGTATTCACCCCTCCACTTT.

The chain links TRBV28 to TRBJ2-6; D unresolved. Germline CDR1 reads MDHEN; CDR2 reads SYDVKM. V gave up 5 bases and J gave up 5 bases, with 10 bases separating them. The CDR3 length is 14 residues. CDR3 DNA sequence: TGTGCCAGCAGTCCCCTGTGCCGGGCCAACGTCCTGACTTTC. It yields the protein CASSPLCRANVLTF.

In its sample, this clone was seen a few times. This may come from a read error, since a much larger clone is one base off. The chain carries TRBV29-1 and TRBJ2-7, with 9 bases lining up with TRBD1. The CDR3 contains 14 residues. CDR1 and CDR2 from the germline V gene are SQVTM and ANQGSEA. Written as DNA, the CDR3 is TGCAGCGTTCGGACAGGGGATCGGGCCTACGAGCAGTGCTTC. The encoded protein is CSVRTGDRAYEQCF.

V usage is TRBV7-9 and J usage is TRBJ1-2; the D gene is possibly TRBD1 (6 bases). Trimming removed 4 bases from V and 3 bases from J, with 9 bases in between. Germline V gene sequence: CDR1 SEHNR, CDR2 FQNEAQ (reference sequence). The CDR3 length is 13 residues. This chain's CDR3 is CASSSSGDYGYTF. CDR3 coding DNA: TGTGCCAGCAGCTCCTCAGGGGACTATGGCTACACCTTC.

This clone was counted ten times or more. J is TRBJ2-7 and V is TRBV14; 11 nucleotides align to TRBD2. With 1 base clipped from V and 6 bases from J, the junction kept 5 bases outside the gene matches. CDR3 size: 15 residues. Germline V gene data show CDR1 as SGHDN and CDR2 as FVKESK. CDR3 region: CASSQGLAGGFEQYF. CDR3 DNA sequence: TGTGCCAGCAGCCAAGGTCTAGCGGGAGGATTCGAGCAGTACTTC.

This clone was observed at least ten times. The CDR3 bases are TGCGCCAGCAGCTCCCCGACCGGCAGCACAGATACGCAGTATTTT. Translation: CASSSPTGSTDTQYF. The rearrangement links TRBV5-1 to TRBJ2-3; D unclear. The ends were cut back, 3 bases at V and 0 bases at J, with 11 bases in the middle. Per the germline V gene, CDR1 is SGHRS and CDR2 is YFSETQ. The CDR3 loop spans 15 amino acids.

This rearrangement joins TRBV20-1 to TRBJ2-7; D is undetermined. Trimming took 6 bases from V and 2 from J, leaving 14 bases between them. The CDR3 has 13 residues. The germline gives CDR1 DFQATT, CDR2 SNEGSKA (reference sequence). The CDR3 DNA follows: TGCAGTGCCGAACCCGCTTCTACCTACGAGCAGTACTTC. Encoded protein: CSAEPASTYEQYF.

This clone was counted ten times or more. This sample also contains other DNA sequences that code for the same CDR3. The rearrangement links TRBV5-4 to TRBJ2-5; perhaps TRBD2 as D (6 bases). The CDR3 has 14 amino acids. Germline lookup yields CDR1 SGHNT and CDR2 YYREEE (reference sequence). Trimming took 0 bases from V and 4 from J, leaving 10 bases between them. For the CDR3, the DNA is TGTGCCAGCAGCTTGGGGTCTAGCGTAGAGACCCAGTACTTC. Translated, it gives CASSLGSSVETQYF.